What follows describes a single T cell receptor beta chain. In the original processing: Reference gene primers were amplified, and this amplification served to estimate nucleated cell counts. Method: immunoSEQ multiplex PCR; TCRdb's copy keeps in-frame clones and lacks some. That table supplies the V and J calls and clone size; D and trimming were determined from the DNA. The table lists about 78,000 clones, roughly 88% of them singletons. The source of the sample is a study of blood T cell repertoires in COVID-19. The germline V gene encodes CDR1 SGHRS and CDR2 YFSETQ. This CDR3 region has 15 residues. Trimming took 0 bases from V and 8 from J, leaving 17 bases between them.

The receptor was isolated from a man between 65 and 85 years old with active or convalescent COVID-19. The sequenced sample was peripheral blood. This chain connects TRBV5-1 to TRBJ1-2; tentative D call: TRBD1 (6 bases). CDR3 nucleotide sequence: TGCGCCAGCAGCTTGGAGGGCAGGGGCGCGGAGGGCTACACCTTC. Its protein is CASSLEGRGAEGYTF.